The rows below give T cell receptor beta chains drawn from one sample of a study of blood T cell repertoires in COVID-19. The data were produced by immunoSEQ multiplex PCR, yet TCRdb's version contains in-frame clones alone and is incomplete. The data contain over 350,000 clones, more than 75% of them singletons. The sample consisted of PBMCs or T cells enriched from blood (not recorded which). These receptors were obtained from a woman younger than 30 who had recovered from COVID-19. The CDR3 runs from the conserved cysteine through the conserved F or W. Fields, in order: D gene, J gene, V gene, clone size, CDR3 protein, CDR3 DNA. A D gene is named only where the DNA matches it firmly. Clone size is given for some rows only: seen once, a few or many times, or a class if the clone is expanded.

d_gene: NA
j_gene: TRBJ1-4
v_gene: TRBV2
abundance: NA
CDR3aa: CASSRGWTEVEKLFF
CDR3nt: TGTGCCAGCTCCCGGGGTTGGACGGAGGTCGAAAAACTGTTTTTT

d_gene: TRBD1
j_gene: TRBJ1-6
v_gene: TRBV28
abundance: NA
CDR3aa: CASSAPSQGGYNSPLHF
CDR3nt: TGTGCCAGCAGCGCCCCCTCACAGGGGGGCTATAATTCACCCCTCCACTTT

d_gene: TRBD2
j_gene: TRBJ2-7
v_gene: TRBV6-6
abundance: NA
CDR3aa: CASSYSLAGHSYEQYF
CDR3nt: TGTGCCAGCAGTTACTCTTTAGCGGGCCACTCCTACGAGCAGTACTTC

d_gene: TRBD2
j_gene: TRBJ2-3
v_gene: TRBV4-1
abundance: NA
CDR3aa: CASSQLAGPSTDTQYF
CDR3nt: TGCGCCAGCAGCCAATTAGCGGGGCCTAGCACAGATACGCAGTATTTT

d_gene: NA
j_gene: TRBJ1-6
v_gene: TRBV20-1
abundance: few
CDR3aa: CSASTGDSPLHF
CDR3nt: TGCAGTGCTAGTACGGGAGACTCACCCCTCCACTTT

d_gene: TRBD1
j_gene: TRBJ1-1
v_gene: TRBV4-2
abundance: NA
CDR3aa: CASSQDTGVMKAFF
CDR3nt: TGTGCCAGCAGCCAAGACACAGGGGTGATGAAAGCTTTCTTT

d_gene: NA
j_gene: TRBJ2-6
v_gene: TRBV27
abundance: few
CDR3aa: CASRMGTLSSGANVLTF
CDR3nt: TGTGCCAGCAGAATGGGCACTTTAAGCTCTGGGGCCAACGTCCTGACTTTC

d_gene: TRBD2
j_gene: TRBJ2-3
v_gene: TRBV3-1/TRBV3-2
abundance: NA
CDR3aa: CASSQDGGLAGTDTQYF
CDR3nt: TGTGCCAGCAGCCAAGATGGGGGACTAGCGGGCACAGATACGCAGTATTTT

d_gene: TRBD2
j_gene: TRBJ2-7
v_gene: TRBV30
abundance: NA
CDR3aa: CAWSPPYSRAGGSYEQYF
CDR3nt: TGTGCCTGGAGTCCACCCTATTCTAGAGCGGGGGGTTCCTACGAGCAGTACTTC

d_gene: NA
j_gene: TRBJ1-2
v_gene: TRBV6-2/TRBV6-3
abundance: once
CDR3aa: CASSLDTINYGYTF
CDR3nt: TGTGCCAGCAGCCTAGACACGATTAACTATGGCTACACCTTC

d_gene: TRBD1
j_gene: TRBJ1-6
v_gene: TRBV5-1
abundance: NA
CDR3aa: CASSPRPLGQWNRSYNSPLHF
CDR3nt: TGCGCCAGCAGCCCGAGACCTCTGGGACAGTGGAACCGCTCCTATAATTCACCCCTCCACTTT

d_gene: NA
j_gene: TRBJ1-1
v_gene: TRBV18
abundance: NA
CDR3aa: CASSLTPEGTEAFF
CDR3nt: TGTGCCAGCTCACTGACACCCGAGGGCACTGAAGCTTTCTTT

d_gene: NA
j_gene: TRBJ2-7
v_gene: TRBV5-1
abundance: NA
CDR3aa: CASSNGQTYEQYF
CDR3nt: TGCGCCAGCAGTAATGGACAGACCTACGAGCAGTACTTC

d_gene: TRBD2
j_gene: TRBJ2-7
v_gene: TRBV5-1
abundance: NA
CDR3aa: CASSGTSMYEQYF
CDR3nt: TGCGCCAGCAGCGGGACTAGCATGTACGAGCAGTACTTC

d_gene: TRBD1
j_gene: TRBJ2-3
v_gene: TRBV24-1
abundance: NA
CDR3aa: CATSDHTGAPDTQYF
CDR3nt: TGTGCCACCAGTGATCATACAGGGGCCCCAGATACGCAGTATTTT

d_gene: TRBD2
j_gene: TRBJ2-1
v_gene: TRBV7-2
abundance: NA
CDR3aa: CASSTGLAAYNEQFF
CDR3nt: TGTGCCAGCAGTACCGGACTAGCGGCCTACAATGAGCAGTTCTTC

d_gene: TRBD1
j_gene: TRBJ2-7
v_gene: TRBV28
abundance: NA
CDR3aa: CASSRTGESGQYF
CDR3nt: TGTGCCAGCAGCCGGACAGGGGAATCCGGGCAGTACTTC

d_gene: NA
j_gene: TRBJ2-2
v_gene: TRBV9
abundance: NA
CDR3aa: CASSVDMFTNTGELFF
CDR3nt: TGTGCCAGCAGCGTCGACATGTTTACGAACACCGGGGAGCTGTTTTTT

d_gene: TRBD2
j_gene: TRBJ2-7
v_gene: TRBV4-1
abundance: NA
CDR3aa: CASSHTSGGAYEQYF
CDR3nt: TGCGCCAGCAGCCACACTAGCGGGGGGGCCTACGAGCAGTACTTC

d_gene: NA
j_gene: TRBJ1-1
v_gene: TRBV5-1
abundance: NA
CDR3aa: CASSSRGATEAFF
CDR3nt: TGCGCCAGCAGCTCACGGGGGGCCACTGAAGCTTTCTTT

d_gene: NA
j_gene: TRBJ1-2
v_gene: TRBV30
abundance: NA
CDR3aa: CAWRANEKYGYTF
CDR3nt: TGTGCCTGGAGAGCTAATGAAAAGTATGGCTACACCTTC

d_gene: NA
j_gene: TRBJ1-1
v_gene: TRBV6-5
abundance: once
CDR3aa: CASSRDVRSTEAFF
CDR3nt: TGTGCCAGCAGTCGAGATGTGAGGAGCACTGAAGCTTTCTTT

d_gene: TRBD1
j_gene: TRBJ1-4
v_gene: TRBV7-2
abundance: NA
CDR3aa: CASRQHRGVGEKLFF
CDR3nt: TGTGCCAGCAGACAACACAGGGGAGTGGGCGAAAAACTGTTTTTT

d_gene: NA
j_gene: TRBJ1-6
v_gene: TRBV30
abundance: NA
CDR3aa: CAWSVQGQINSPLHF
CDR3nt: TGTGCCTGGAGTGTACAAGGACAGATTAATTCACCCCTCCACTTT

d_gene: TRBD1
j_gene: TRBJ1-1
v_gene: TRBV5-4
abundance: NA
CDR3aa: CASSFAGGGTEAFF
CDR3nt: TGTGCCAGCAGCTTCGCAGGGGGTGGGACTGAAGCTTTCTTT

d_gene: NA
j_gene: TRBJ2-5
v_gene: TRBV30
abundance: NA
CDR3aa: CAWSSQETQYF
CDR3nt: TGTGCCTGGAGTTCTCAAGAGACCCAGTACTTC

d_gene: NA
j_gene: TRBJ1-1
v_gene: TRBV4-2
abundance: NA
CDR3aa: CASSQDEGRRTEAFF
CDR3nt: TGTGCCAGCAGCCAAGATGAGGGTCGGAGGACTGAAGCTTTCTTT

d_gene: TRBD1
j_gene: TRBJ2-7
v_gene: TRBV30
abundance: NA
CDR3aa: CAWSEGTGSGQYF
CDR3nt: TGTGCCTGGAGTGAGGGGACAGGGTCTGGGCAGTACTTC

d_gene: NA
j_gene: TRBJ2-1
v_gene: TRBV19
abundance: few
CDR3aa: CASSIGEGQYNEQFF
CDR3nt: TGTGCCAGTAGTATAGGAGAAGGACAATACAATGAGCAGTTCTTC

d_gene: TRBD1
j_gene: TRBJ1-5
v_gene: TRBV3-1/TRBV3-2
abundance: NA
CDR3aa: CASSQGARGRDQPQHF
CDR3nt: TGTGCCAGCAGCCAAGGGGCCAGGGGGCGCGATCAGCCCCAGCATTTT

d_gene: NA
j_gene: TRBJ1-2
v_gene: TRBV25-1
abundance: NA
CDR3aa: CASSESTGSRNYGYTF
CDR3nt: TGTGCCAGCAGTGAATCAACAGGGTCCCGTAACTATGGCTACACCTTC

d_gene: TRBD1
j_gene: TRBJ1-1
v_gene: TRBV4-1
abundance: NA
CDR3aa: CASSQDKDRAFMNTEAFF
CDR3nt: TGCGCCAGCAGCCAAGATAAGGACAGGGCATTTATGAACACTGAAGCTTTCTTT

d_gene: TRBD2
j_gene: TRBJ2-1
v_gene: TRBV18
abundance: NA
CDR3aa: CASSPPRRGGGFNEQFF
CDR3nt: TGTGCCAGCTCACCCCCGCGGCGTGGGGGGGGATTCAATGAGCAGTTCTTC

d_gene: TRBD1
j_gene: TRBJ1-2
v_gene: TRBV30
abundance: few
CDR3aa: CAWIRPGTVNYGYTF
CDR3nt: TGTGCCTGGATACGGCCCGGGACAGTGAACTATGGCTACACCTTC

d_gene: NA
j_gene: TRBJ2-7
v_gene: TRBV19
abundance: NA
CDR3aa: CASSRGGSTGRYEQYF
CDR3nt: TGTGCCAGTAGTAGGGGAGGATCGACAGGGCGCTACGAGCAGTACTTC

d_gene: TRBD1
j_gene: TRBJ1-1
v_gene: TRBV3-1/TRBV3-2
abundance: NA
CDR3aa: CASSQGLVQGAFLNTEAFF
CDR3nt: TGTGCCAGCAGCCAAGGCTTGGTTCAGGGGGCGTTTCTGAACACTGAAGCTTTCTTT

d_gene: TRBD2
j_gene: TRBJ2-1
v_gene: TRBV19
abundance: NA
CDR3aa: CASSESLAGGPYNEQFF
CDR3nt: TGTGCCAGTAGTGAGTCCCTAGCGGGGGGGCCCTACAATGAGCAGTTCTTC

d_gene: TRBD1
j_gene: TRBJ2-7
v_gene: TRBV10-2
abundance: NA
CDR3aa: CASIGTGYEQYF
CDR3nt: TGCGCCAGCATCGGGACAGGCTACGAGCAGTACTTC

d_gene: TRBD2
j_gene: TRBJ2-1
v_gene: TRBV5-1
abundance: NA
CDR3aa: CASSLWRLAGDNEQFF
CDR3nt: TGCGCCAGCAGCTTGTGGCGACTAGCGGGGGACAATGAGCAGTTCTTC

d_gene: TRBD2
j_gene: TRBJ2-5
v_gene: TRBV27
abundance: NA
CDR3aa: CASTNTGGTETQYF
CDR3nt: TGTGCCAGCACCAACACGGGAGGGACAGAGACCCAGTACTTC

d_gene: NA
j_gene: TRBJ1-2
v_gene: TRBV11-2
abundance: NA
CDR3aa: CASSLVAKKANYGYTF
CDR3nt: TGTGCCAGCAGCTTAGTGGCGAAAAAAGCGAACTATGGCTACACCTTC

d_gene: TRBD2
j_gene: TRBJ2-3
v_gene: TRBV5-1
abundance: NA
CDR3aa: CASSLRSASGGVDTQYF
CDR3nt: TGCGCCAGCAGCCTACGTTCGGCTAGCGGGGGTGTAGATACGCAGTATTTT